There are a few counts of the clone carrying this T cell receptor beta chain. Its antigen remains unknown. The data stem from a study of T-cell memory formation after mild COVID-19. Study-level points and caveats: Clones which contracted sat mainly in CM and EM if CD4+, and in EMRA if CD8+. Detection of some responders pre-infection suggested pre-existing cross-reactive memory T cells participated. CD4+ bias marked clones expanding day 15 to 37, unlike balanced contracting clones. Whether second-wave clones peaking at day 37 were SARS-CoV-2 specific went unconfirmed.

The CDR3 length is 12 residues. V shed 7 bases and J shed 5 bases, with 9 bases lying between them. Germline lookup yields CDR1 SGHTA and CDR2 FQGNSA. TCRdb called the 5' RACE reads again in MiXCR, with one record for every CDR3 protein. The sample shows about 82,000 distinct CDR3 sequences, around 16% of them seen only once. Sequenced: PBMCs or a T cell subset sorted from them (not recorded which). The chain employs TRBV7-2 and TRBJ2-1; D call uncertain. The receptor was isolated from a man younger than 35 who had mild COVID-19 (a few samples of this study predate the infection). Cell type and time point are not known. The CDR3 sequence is CASIQGHNEQFF. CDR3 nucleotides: TGTGCCAGCATCCAAGGACACAATGAGCAGTTCTTC.